The clone carrying this TCR beta chain was picked up many times. Its antigen is currently unknown. The read is 3 residues too short to cover the CDR3 end, so that end is filled in from the germline J gene. This entry comes from a study of T cell clonality in common variable immunodeficiency. General study points: Patient heterogeneity in the CVID cohort limited correlations between repertoire features and clinical complications. CVID subjects showed higher TCRbeta clonality than healthy controls. Authors noted CVID clonality's cause needs subpopulation repertoire sequencing.

Data came from immunoSEQ multiplex PCR; TCRdb stores just in-frame clones and leaves some out. The repertoire yields some 30,000 clones, none seen only once; the top ten contain 3.5% to 5.5%. The ends were cut back, 5 bases at V and 0 bases at J, with 10 bases in the middle. The length of the CDR3 is 15 residues. Germline CDR1 SGHVS, CDR2 FQNEAQ. The TCR originated in a person aged 18 to 70 in good health. V and J are TRBV7-8 and TRBJ2-2, with D maybe TRBD1 (5 bases). Sequencing was done on a sample of peripheral blood mononuclear cells. Incomplete CDR3 DNA: TGTGCCAGCAGCCGCAGGGAAACGAACACCGGGGAG. It specifies CASSRRETNTGE. The CDR3 as a whole reads CASSRRETNTGELFF.